This T cell receptor beta chain was recovered during a study of blood T cells in healthy people across ages. General study findings and limits: Investigators viewed diversity estimates from one million T cells as underestimates, the study reported.

A word on this clonotype: Its antigen is not identified.

Then a second PCR, running roughly 7 to 11 cycles, was carried out with a sample-barcoded 5' primer and a J-beta primer mix. MiXCR, applied by TCRdb to the 5' RACE reads, yields one record per CDR3 protein. The repertoire holds over a million distinct CDR3 sequences, with roughly 40% as singletons. Germline V gene data show CDR1 as SGHAT and CDR2 as FQNNGV. The germline V and J ends were trimmed by 3 bases and 0 bases, with 12 bases remaining between them. The CDR3 is made up of 16 amino acids. The origin of this receptor is a woman between 18 and 30 years old in good health. J is TRBJ2-1 and V is TRBV11-2; no definite D call. The source material was blood. CDR3 sequence (DNA): TGTGCCAGCAGCTTTAGGACGTCCAGCTCCTACAATGAGCAGTTCTTC. Protein sequence: CASSFRTSSSYNEQFF. The full variable domain, with the rest looked up from reference TRBV11-2 and TRBJ2-1, is EAGVAQSPRYKIIEKRQSVAFWCNPISGHATLYWYQQILGQGPKLLIQFQNNGVVDDSQLPKDRFSAERLKGVDSTLKIQPAKLEDSAVYLCASSFRTSSSYNEQFFGPGTRLTVL.